Included here is one TCR beta chain sequence, with context. Its matching antigen is unknown. An end of the junction does not agree with germline; a read error may underlie this. Germline loops: CDR1 SSHAT, CDR2 FNYEAQ (reference sequence). CDR3 length: 14 amino acids. TCRdb reprocessed the 5' RACE reads via MiXCR and lists one record per CDR3 protein. The sample includes some 290,000 distinct CDR3 sequences, about 17% seen only once; the top ten take roughly 23%. These data belong to a study of T-cell memory formation after mild COVID-19. Study at large: The TCR clusters were mostly specific to one donor. Regarding the study as a whole: Pre-infection memory already had some responding clones, implying cross-reactive memory joined.

The V gene is TRBV7-7, the J gene TRBJ2-2; weak D call: TRBD1 (6 bases). The TCR sequence derives from a man aged 18 to 29 who had mild COVID-19 (a few samples of this study predate the infection). Cell type and time point are not known. The sequenced sample was PBMCs or a T cell subset sorted from them (not recorded which). As DNA, the CDR3 is TGTGCTAGCAGCCACGACAGGACCACCGGGGAGCTGTTTTTT. Translation gives CASSHDRTTGELFF. Full variable domain (outside the CDR3, taken from reference TRBV7-7 and TRBJ2-2): GAGVSQSPRYKVTKRGQDVTLRCDPISSHATLYWYQQALGQGPEFLTYFNYEAQPDKSGLPSDRFSAERPEGSISTLTIQRTEQRDSAMYRCASSHDRTTGELFFGEGSRLTVL.